This T cell receptor beta chain came from a study of blood T cell repertoires in COVID-19. Study-level background: Samples taken during acute and convalescent COVID-19 were collected in the United States, Italy and Spain. T cells, B-cell-depleted T cells, or PBMCs provided the cDNA or gDNA that served as material.

The trim removed 4 bases at V and 4 bases at J, leaving 6 bases unmatched. The V gene's germline CDR1 is SGDLS and CDR2 YYNGEE. The CDR3 covers 14 residues. Clones were read by immunoSEQ multiplex PCR, and TCRdb kept only the in-frame ones, dropping some. The repertoire holds 200,000 to 250,000 clones, with approximately 85% as singletons. Sequencing input: peripheral blood. This receptor was identified in a woman between 65 and 79 years old with COVID-19, enrolled during active disease. The V gene is TRBV9, the J gene TRBJ1-2; 8 nucleotides line up with TRBD1. CDR3: CASSPGTGPYGYTF. The CDR3 DNA reads TGTGCCAGCAGCCCGGGGACAGGCCCCTATGGCTACACCTTC. Using reference TRBV9 and TRBJ1-2 for the parts outside the CDR3, the full variable domain is DSGVTQTPKHLITATGQRVTLRCSPRSGDLSVYWYQQSLDQGLQFLIQYYNGEERAKGNILERFSAQQFPDLHSELNLSSLELGDSALYFCASSPGTGPYGYTFGSGTRLTVV.